The 24 T cell receptor beta chains given below trace back to one sample, sequenced in a study of regulatory T cells in long-lasting Graves disease. Specified time point: newly diagnosed GD, antithyroid drugs for less than 3 months. RNA isolated from PBMCs was used to make the TCR library. Arm-PCR of CDR3 regions and iRepertoire HTBI primers were the basis on which TCR beta libraries were built. TCRdb analysed the multiplex PCR reads with MiXCR anew, one entry per CDR3 protein. The table has about 520,000 distinct CDR3 sequences, around 12% seen once. These data also featured in a second study, about T cells in Graves' hyperthyroidism and ophthalmopathy.

Material: peripheral blood mononuclear cells (PBMCs), obtained at new diagnosis, from a patient treated with antithyroid drugs. Every receptor here comes from a woman under 40 with Graves disease.

This clonotype appeared many times. V and J are TRBV10-3 and TRBJ2-7, with D maybe TRBD1 (6 bases). This CDR3 comprises 12 residues. Germline V gives CDR1 ENHRY, CDR2 SYGVKD. V was shortened by 6 bases and J by 4 bases, with 10 bases between the two germline ends. CDR3 in DNA: TGTGCCATCAGCTCCAGGGGATACGAGCAGTACTTC. This sequence encodes CAISSRGYEQYF.

This sequence joins TRBV29-1 and TRBJ1-1, with D possibly being TRBD1 (5 bases). Trimming left V 8 bases short and J 3 bases short, with 10 bases between. CDR1 is SQVTM, CDR2 ANQGSEA, per germline. This CDR3 comprises 11 residues. CDR3 coding DNA: TGCAGCTTCTTAGGGGACACTGAAGCTTTCTTT. It encodes CSFLGDTEAFF.

This clonotype occurred many times. The junction does not match germline at one end; this may be a read error. This chain joins TRBV13 and TRBJ2-7; the match to TRBD2 covers 12 bases. CDR1 PRHDT and CDR2 FYEKMQ come from the germline V gene (reference sequence). The CDR3 length is 21 residues. CDR3 region: CASSRSRKETSGSWARPNRDF. CDR3 in DNA: TGTGCCAGCAGCAGGAGTCGGAAGGAGACTAGCGGGAGTTGGGCGCGTCCTAATCGGGACTTC.

The rearrangement joins TRBV10-2 to TRBJ2-3, with D possibly matching TRBD2 (5 bases). The CDR3 runs to 17 residues. The V and J ends lost 3 bases and 6 bases respectively, with 22 bases between them. Germline CDR1 is WSHSY and CDR2 is SAAADI. The CDR3 DNA sequence: TGCGCCAGCAGTGAATCCCCGGACTCGACGAGCGCCGATACGCAGTATTTT. It specifies CASSESPDSTSADTQYF.

This clonotype was detected many times. This chain connects TRBV20-1 to TRBJ2-7, with TRBD1 identical over 10 bases. V was pared by 2 bases and J by 2 bases, with 3 bases of the junction left unmatched. Germline V CDR1 and CDR2: DFQATT, SNEGSKA (reference sequence). CDR3 size: 14 residues. CDR3 sequence: CSARPGTGAYEQYF. The DNA of the CDR3 is TGCAGTGCTAGACCGGGGACAGGGGCCTACGAGCAGTACTTC.

This clonotype was seen repeatedly, ten times or more. The chain employs TRBV28 and TRBJ1-4; D gene unclear. Trimming removed 3 bases at V and 0 bases at J, with 8 bases between. CDR1 is MDHEN, CDR2 SYDVKM, per germline. The CDR3 has 15 amino acids. The CDR3 reads CASSFAAATNEKLFF. The CDR3 coding sequence is TGTGCCAGCAGTTTCGCGGCAGCAACTAATGAAAAACTGTTTTTT.

The V gene is TRBV12-3 or TRBV12-4, the J gene TRBJ2-3, with 8 bases identical to TRBD1. This CDR3 region has 15 residues. Germline trimming cut 6 bases from V and 7 bases from J; bases unmatched to any gene: 12. The CDR3 is CASSKESGGGYTQYF. CDR3 DNA sequence: TGTGCCAGCAGCAAGGAGTCAGGGGGCGGGTATACGCAGTATTTT.

The chain is built from TRBV29-1 and TRBJ2-1, with D unresolved. The CDR3 loop spans 12 amino acids. V was clipped by 3 bases and J by 5 bases, with 8 bases between them. Looked up from germline, CDR1 is SQVTM and CDR2 is ANQGSEA. In DNA form, the CDR3 reads TGCAGCGTTGACTCCGTGGACAATGAGCAGTTCTTC. Its translation is CSVDSVDNEQFF.

The V and J genes are TRBV19 and TRBJ2-3; 11 nucleotides agree with TRBD1. Germline V gives CDR1 LNHDA, CDR2 SQIVND (reference sequence). The V gene end was trimmed by 3 bases and the J gene end by 6 bases; junction bases not matched to a gene: 5. The CDR3 runs to 15 residues. CDR3 sequence: CASSIGQGAWDTQYF. The CDR3 nucleotides read TGTGCCAGTAGTATCGGACAGGGGGCATGGGATACGCAGTATTTT.

This clonotype came up a few times. The gene calls are TRBV7-9 and TRBJ1-1; D not resolved. Germline CDR1 SEHNR, CDR2 FQNEAQ (reference sequence). The CDR3 has 14 amino acids. V lost 3 bases, J lost 0 bases, and 8 bases lay in between. In DNA form, the CDR3 reads TGTGCCAGCAGCTTTCAGCGTTTGAACACTGAAGCTTTCTTT. Translating gives CASSFQRLNTEAFF.

This clonotype has at least ten counts. The V call is TRBV30, the J call TRBJ2-1, with D unclear. This CDR3 contains 17 residues. Germline V gene sequence: CDR1 GTSNPN, CDR2 SVGIG (reference sequence). V shed 4 bases and J shed 0 bases, with 19 bases lying between them. CDR3 bases: TGTGCCTGGAACCCACTCCTCGGCGGAAACTCCTACAATGAGCAGTTCTTC. The encoded protein is CAWNPLLGGNSYNEQFF.

At least ten counts were recorded for this clonotype. This sequence joins TRBV2 and TRBJ2-7, with D tentatively TRBD2 (7 bases). This CDR3 has 13 amino acids. V was trimmed by 7 bases and J by 5 bases, leaving 15 bases between them. Germline lookup yields CDR1 SNHLY and CDR2 FYNNEI. The CDR3 protein is CASNFAGAHEQYF. CDR3 coding DNA: TGTGCCAGCAACTTCGCGGGGGCCCACGAGCAGTACTTC.

This clonotype was recorded many times. This chain uses TRBV30 with TRBJ2-5; D gene uncertain. The ends were cut back, 2 bases at V and 4 bases at J, with 5 bases in the middle. The germline gives CDR1 GTSNPN, CDR2 SVGIG (reference sequence). The CDR3 loop spans 11 amino acids. CDR3 in amino acids: CAWSQGETQYF. In DNA form, the CDR3 reads TGTGCCTGGAGTCAAGGAGAGACCCAGTACTTC.

This clonotype was detected ten times or more. The J gene is TRBJ2-3, the V gene TRBV2; TRBD2 agrees at 7 bases. The CDR3 is 16 amino acids. Germline-derived CDR1 and CDR2 are SNHLY and FYNNEI. V was pared by 6 bases and J by 5 bases, with 14 bases of the junction left unmatched. CDR3 sequence reads: CASRTLGGSLGDTQYF. The DNA of the CDR3 is TGTGCCAGCAGGACCCTTGGCGGGAGTTTAGGAGATACGCAGTATTTT.

This clonotype turned up a few times. This sequence joins TRBV6-1 and TRBJ2-5; D call uncertain. Trimming removed 3 bases at V and 5 bases at J, with 7 bases between. The V gene's germline CDR1 is MNHNS and CDR2 SASEGT. The CDR3 is 12 amino acids. The chain's CDR3 is CASSDFLETQYF. The CDR3 DNA reads TGTGCCAGCAGTGACTTCCTCGAGACCCAGTACTTC.

This clonotype was seen repeatedly, ten times or more. J is TRBJ1-2 and V is TRBV12-3 or TRBV12-4, with 10 positions matching TRBD1. The CDR3 is made up of 15 amino acids. J gave up 7 bases and V 5 bases, and 10 bases lay outside the gene matches. CDR3 DNA sequence: TGTGCCAGCAGTCCCCTGGGACAGGGGAGGGGTGGCTACACCTTC. Translating gives CASSPLGQGRGGYTF.

The chain links TRBV25-1 to TRBJ2-7; D might be TRBD1 (6 bases). The CDR3 is 15 residues long. The germline gives CDR1 MGHDK, CDR2 SYGVNS. The V gene lost 3 bases and the J gene lost 2 bases, with 14 bases spanning the gap. The CDR3 here is CASSDPRQATYEQYF. The CDR3 DNA follows: TGTGCCAGCAGTGACCCGCGACAGGCCACCTACGAGCAGTACTTC.

This clonotype was counted many times. The chain combines TRBV20-1 with TRBJ1-2, with D possibly TRBD1 on 5 matching bases. Germline-derived CDR1 and CDR2 are DFQATT and SNEGSKA (reference sequence). The V end was cut by 3 bases, the J end by 4 bases, with 12 bases between. This CDR3 has 13 amino acids. The CDR3: CSASRPGLYGYTF. Here the CDR3 DNA reads TGCAGTGCTAGTAGGCCGGGACTCTATGGCTACACCTTC.

This clonotype was seen many times. CDR3 DNA sequence: TGTGCCAGCAGCTCTTTACGTGGACCGCACGGGGAGCTGTTTTTT. Amino acids: CASSSLRGPHGELFF. This rearrangement joins TRBV11-2 to TRBJ2-2; D is ambiguous. V was cut by 4 bases and J by 7 bases, with 16 bases left in between. The CDR3 contains 15 residues. Germline V lookup: CDR1 SGHAT, CDR2 FQNNGV.

This clonotype occurred many times. The V call is TRBV2, the J call TRBJ1-1; D is undetermined. V was pared by 5 bases and J by 5 bases, with 15 bases between. This CDR3 has 14 residues. CDR1 and CDR2 (germline): SNHLY, FYNNEI. The CDR3 DNA reads as TGTGCCAGCAGTACTCCCGGTGTCGGAACTGAAGCTTTCTTT. This encodes CASSTPGVGTEAFF.

This chain links TRBV4-3 with TRBJ2-2, with 7 bases fitting TRBD1. CDR1 is LGHNA, CDR2 YSLEER, per germline. Trimming removed 1 base from V and 6 bases from J; junction bases left unmatched: 8. The CDR3 covers 16 residues. CDR3 residues: CASSQVYRGPPGELFF. The CDR3 region has the DNA TGCGCCAGCAGCCAAGTCTATAGGGGGCCGCCCGGGGAGCTGTTTTTT.

J is TRBJ2-1 and V is TRBV25-1, with TRBD1 identical over 7 bases. The trim removed 5 bases at V and 7 bases at J, leaving 8 bases unmatched. CDR1 is MGHDK, CDR2 SYGVNS, per germline. The CDR3 runs 14 residues. Here the CDR3 reads CASSKQGHGNEQFF. Written as DNA, the CDR3 is TGTGCCAGCAGTAAACAGGGGCATGGTAATGAGCAGTTCTTC.

This clonotype was counted many times. The chain couples TRBV28 to TRBJ2-5; the match to TRBD1 covers 7 bases. V was pared by 4 bases and J by 5 bases, with 10 bases of the junction left unmatched. Germline loops: CDR1 MDHEN, CDR2 SYDVKM. The CDR3 has 15 residues. The CDR3 sequence is CASSSPQGETETQYF. In nucleotides, the CDR3 is TGTGCCAGCAGTTCCCCGCAGGGGGAGACGGAGACCCAGTACTTC.

V usage is TRBV6-1 and J usage is TRBJ1-3; D is possibly TRBD1 (5 bases). The CDR3 has 15 amino acids. Germline assignment: CDR1 MNHNS and CDR2 SASEGT. V was shortened by 4 bases and J by 0 bases, with 10 bases between the two germline ends. The CDR3 DNA reads as TGTGCCAGCAGTGCCCAGGGCTTCTCTGGAAACACCATATATTTT. It is translated as CASSAQGFSGNTIYF.